The following is a T cell receptor beta chain sequence with its context. These data belong to a study of blood T cell repertoires in COVID-19. Study overall: The study drew acute and convalescent COVID-19 samples from the United States, Italy and Spain.

CDR3 size: 11 residues. Germline V gene data show CDR1 as MGHRA and CDR2 as YSYEKL. V was shortened by 8 bases and J by 6 bases, with 7 bases between the two germline ends. Clones were read by immunoSEQ multiplex PCR, and TCRdb kept only the in-frame ones, dropping some. The data show around 160,000 clones, with roughly 80% seen just once and around 35% held by the top ten. What was sequenced was peripheral blood. The rearrangement links TRBV4-1 to TRBJ2-2; D is uncertain. The receptor was isolated from a human donor in a cohort sampled during active COVID-19. The CDR3 region has the DNA TGCGCCAGCGGAGCCTCCGGGGAGCTGTTTTTT. This sequence encodes CASGASGELFF.